The 3 T cell receptor beta chains below come from one sample, sequenced in a study of blood T cell repertoires in COVID-19. Only in-frame clones appear in the TCRdb table, and some are missing; sequencing was by immunoSEQ multiplex PCR. This table holds 50,000 or so clones, 85% to 90% found once. The sequencing sample was made of peripheral blood. The receptors shown here come from a human donor in a cohort sampled during active COVID-19.

V and J are TRBV14 and TRBJ2-1; D gene ambiguous. Germline values: CDR1 SGHDN, CDR2 FVKESK. The ends were cut back, 1 base at V and 8 bases at J, with 12 bases in the middle. The CDR3 has 14 amino acids. The CDR3 coding sequence is TGTGCCAGCAGCCAAGGAATGGCAGTCGATGAGCAGTTCTTC. Its translation: CASSQGMAVDEQFF.

V gene TRBV7-6 combines with J gene TRBJ2-1; 7 nucleotides line up with TRBD2. Germline V gene data show CDR1 as SGHVS and CDR2 as FNYEAQ. Trimming took 1 base from V and 7 from J; bases not matched to a gene: 1. The CDR3 has 13 amino acids. CDR3 residues: CASSLGRENEQFF. In DNA form, the CDR3 reads TGTGCCAGCAGCTTAGGGCGGGAGAATGAGCAGTTCTTC.

The rearrangement joins TRBV7-9 to TRBJ2-1, with D maybe TRBD2 (6 bases). The CDR3 runs 13 residues. Trimming took off 11 bases at V and 6 bases at J, with 17 bases between the two ends. CDR1 is SEHNR and CDR2 is FQNEAQ in the germline V gene (reference sequence). The CDR3, as DNA: TGTGCCTCTCTTGAGGCGGGGAGCAATGAGCAGTTCTTC. This sequence encodes CASLEAGSNEQFF. Supplemented by reference TRBV7-9 and TRBJ2-1, the full variable domain reads DTGVSQNPRHKITKRGQNVTFRCDPISEHNRLYWYRQTLGQGPEFLTYFQNEAQLEKSRLLSDRFSAERPKGSFSTLEIQRTEQGDSAMYLCASLEAGSNEQFFGPGTRLTVL.